The TCR beta chain described here comes from a study of spatial heterogeneity in lung cancer. Study information: Consistently, beta-chain sequences turned up in larger numbers than alpha-chain sequences did.

Indicated time point: sample taken at primary tumor resection. No cells were sorted before sequencing. The whole RNA sequenced was extracted from tumor, nontumor lung or frozen PBMC. Donors were approximately 70 untreated early-stage non-small cell lung cancer patients. TCRdb redid the calling of the 5' RACE reads with MiXCR, one entry per CDR3 protein. The sample holds roughly 70,000 distinct CDR3 sequences, 10% to 15% seen once. There are 13 residues in the CDR3. Trimming took off 7 bases at V and 6 bases at J, with 18 bases between the two ends. Germline V gene data show CDR1 as DFQATT and CDR2 as SNEGSKA (reference sequence). This clonotype was seen a few times.

This clonotype was sampled from a male donor with early-stage non-small cell lung cancer. Sequenced material: PBMCs, taken at surgery. This chain uses TRBV20-1 with TRBJ1-2, with D unclear. The CDR3, as DNA: TGCAGTGTTGTGATTGCGGGAGGGAATGGCTACACCTTC. Its protein is CSVVIAGGNGYTF.